Reported below is one T cell receptor beta chain. Its recognized antigen is unknown. No much larger clonotype is one base removed from it; base qualities were not supplied. The record originates from a study of shared clonotypes between healthy human individuals (dated by TCRdb to about 2020). With respect to the entire study: The cohort comprised a couple of women and three men aged 18 to 49 years. Per donor, three plates each were used for CD4 naive and CD4 memory, two for CD8 naive, and one for CD8 memory. To estimate repertoire size and how much clonotype sharing occurs between individuals, the study deeply sequenced the blood TCR repertoires of about 5 healthy adults. Libraries were prepared and TCR repertoires were sequenced by different laboratories using diverse techniques, in order to increase sequencing depth and limit assay-specific biases. Between about 0.85 and 9.5 billion PBMCs per donor were obtained by leukapheresis. Study-wide findings and limitations: Incomplete sequencing was indicated by rarefaction of sorted-subset datasets, despite the large sequencing depth. Sampling was limited to blood, and TCR repertoires in tissue likely differ from TCR repertoires in blood. Because the study included only a small number of donors, the genetic and exposure-history diversity represented was limited. Compared with non-shared clonotypes, the clonotypes found in all four sorted-subset donors had higher generation probabilities. Pairwise subsampling indicated that sequencing depth was expected to affect the degree of clonotype sharing among donors. Naive subsets generally had larger estimated clonotype richness than memory subsets did. Sharing across several donors was observed for around 5% of naive CD4, less than 4% of naive CD8, 2.3% of memory CD4, and roughly 0.4% of memory CD8 clonotypes.

TCR CDR3 regions were amplified from genomic DNA by multiplex PCR using the deep immunoSEQ assay. Extracted genomic DNA from each cell subset was spread evenly across all wells of several immunoSEQ 96-well plates, with each plate serving as a replicate. For sorted subsets, approximately 210 ng of genomic DNA, equivalent to 30,000 or so T cell genomes, went into each replicate PCR. The purified libraries were quantified using a Qubit 3.0 fluorometer, sized with a Bioanalyzer 2100, and then quantified again using the KAPA Library Quantification kit. Every immunoSEQ 96-well plate was sequenced on a separate single-read 150-cycle Illumina NextSeq 550 flow cell. The paper's data handling went like this. The immunoSEQ output contained only junctional sequences without quality scores, so filtering could not match that applied to full-length reads. To assign V/J genes and CDR3, sequences were annotated using PyIR, a Python wrapper for IgBLAST v1.9, with IMGT germline references. Reads were filtered out if the reads had weak V/J assignments (E-value above 1e-6), no CDR3, stop codons, out-of-frame junctions, or ambiguous translated residues. V3J clonotypes were defined by identical inferred V gene, J gene, and CDR3 amino acid sequence. Percentage overlap between repertoires was calculated by dividing the number of shared unique clonotypes by the size of the smaller repertoire. Richness of each repertoire was evaluated using RTK rarefaction, the Chao1 estimator, and Recon v2.1 estimates of unobserved clonotypes. OLGA was used to compute generation probabilities for all TCRbeta clonotypes that the gDNA method yielded from a handful of donors. The clones in this table, taken by TCRdb from immuneACCESS, are in-frame only. Not every clone is retained; where verified, under half of the shortfall comes from an unresolved V gene, and the cause of the rest is unknown. V and J calls and clone size follow that table, whereas D and trimming were derived from the DNA. The sample contains around 2.5 million clones, more than 85% of them found a single time. The ten biggest clones cover more than 0.35% of the sample.

CDR3 length: 15 amino acids, cysteine to phenylalanine. CDR3 DNA is the only sequence kept; it has 45 bases, read in frame from the first base. Trimming removed 5 bases from V and 1 base from J; the gene matches leave 3 bases unexplained. In the germline V gene, CDR1 corresponds to SGHTA and CDR2 to FQGNSA. The donors were healthy, HIV-negative adults who had no recently reported acute infections or vaccinations. Every donor was a Caucasian adult residing in Nashville, Tennessee, USA. CD4+ T cells were enriched through magnetic negative selection, after which naive cells were positively selected on CD45RA and the remaining negative fraction served as the memory subset. Blood was collected by leukapheresis, and PBMCs were isolated by Ficoll-Histopaque density gradient centrifugation and then cryopreserved in liquid nitrogen vapor phase. Analytical flow cytometry was used to check the purity and quantity of every magnetically sorted T cell population. Genomic DNA was isolated from every sorted fraction and measured by UV absorbance on a Nanodrop 2000c.

Input material: naive CD4+ T cells from PBMCs. The cell subset or site label corresponds to: CD45RA+ positively selected. The chain is encoded by TRBV7-2 joined to TRBJ2-3, with TRBD2 matching 10 junction bases. The TCR comes from a man in his late teens or twenties in good health. Some clones in this sample may be carry-over from other donors' samples. The DNA sequence follows: TGTGCCAGCAGCACGCTAGCGGGAGGCACAGATACGCAGTATTTT. This translates into CASSTLAGGTDTQYF.